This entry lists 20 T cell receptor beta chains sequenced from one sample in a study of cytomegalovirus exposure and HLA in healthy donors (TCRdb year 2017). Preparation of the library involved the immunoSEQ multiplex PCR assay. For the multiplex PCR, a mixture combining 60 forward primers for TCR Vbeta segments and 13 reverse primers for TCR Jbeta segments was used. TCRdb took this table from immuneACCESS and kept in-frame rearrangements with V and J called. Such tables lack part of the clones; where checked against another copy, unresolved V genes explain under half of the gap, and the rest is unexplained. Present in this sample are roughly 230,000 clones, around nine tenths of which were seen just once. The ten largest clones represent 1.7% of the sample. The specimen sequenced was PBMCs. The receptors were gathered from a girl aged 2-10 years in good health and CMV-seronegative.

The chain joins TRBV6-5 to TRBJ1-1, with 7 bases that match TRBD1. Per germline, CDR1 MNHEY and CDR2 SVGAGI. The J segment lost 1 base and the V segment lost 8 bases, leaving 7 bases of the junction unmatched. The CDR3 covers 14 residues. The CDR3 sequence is CASLRQGGNTEAFF. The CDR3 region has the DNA TGTGCCAGCTTGAGACAGGGTGGGAACACTGAAGCTTTCTTT.

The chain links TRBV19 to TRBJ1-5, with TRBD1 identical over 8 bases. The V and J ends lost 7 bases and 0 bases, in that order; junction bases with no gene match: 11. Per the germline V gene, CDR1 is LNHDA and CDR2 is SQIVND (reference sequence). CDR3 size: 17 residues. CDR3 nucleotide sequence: TGTGCCAGTAAAGCGGACAGGGACTTCTATAGCAATCAGCCCCAGCATTTT. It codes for CASKADRDFYSNQPQHF.

CDR3 amino acids: CASSEQTVNTEAFF. The CDR3 region has the DNA TGTGCCAGCAGTGAACAGACAGTGAACACTGAAGCTTTCTTT. The rearrangement joins TRBV2 to TRBJ1-1, with a tentative D call TRBD1 (5 bases). In germline, CDR1 is SNHLY, CDR2 FYNNEI. V lost 2 bases, J lost 0 bases, and 7 bases lay in between. This CDR3 has 14 residues.

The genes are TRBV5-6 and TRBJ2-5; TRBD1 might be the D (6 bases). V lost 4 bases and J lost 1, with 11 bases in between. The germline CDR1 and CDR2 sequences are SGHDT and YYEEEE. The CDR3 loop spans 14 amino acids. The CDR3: CASSARDTQETQYF. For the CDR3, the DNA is TGTGCCAGCAGCGCCCGGGACACCCAAGAGACCCAGTACTTC. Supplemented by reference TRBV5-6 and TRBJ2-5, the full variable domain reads DAGVTQSPTHLIKTRGQQVTLRCSPKSGHDTVSWYQQALGQGPQFIFQYYEEEERQRGNFPDRFSGHQFPNYSSELNVNALLLGDSALYLCASSARDTQETQYFGPGTRLLVL.

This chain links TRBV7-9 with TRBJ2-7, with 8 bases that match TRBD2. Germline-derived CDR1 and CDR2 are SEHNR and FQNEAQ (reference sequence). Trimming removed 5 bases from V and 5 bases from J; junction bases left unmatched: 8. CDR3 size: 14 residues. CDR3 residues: CASSRSGSGNEQYF. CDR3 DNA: TGTGCCAGCAGCCGAAGCGGGAGCGGGAACGAGCAGTACTTC.

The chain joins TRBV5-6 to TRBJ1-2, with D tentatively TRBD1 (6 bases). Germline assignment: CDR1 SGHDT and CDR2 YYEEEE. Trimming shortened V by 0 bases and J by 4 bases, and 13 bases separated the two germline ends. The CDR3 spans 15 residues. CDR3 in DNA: TGTGCCAGCAGCTTGGCCGCAGGGGAGACCTATGGCTACACCTTC. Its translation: CASSLAAGETYGYTF.

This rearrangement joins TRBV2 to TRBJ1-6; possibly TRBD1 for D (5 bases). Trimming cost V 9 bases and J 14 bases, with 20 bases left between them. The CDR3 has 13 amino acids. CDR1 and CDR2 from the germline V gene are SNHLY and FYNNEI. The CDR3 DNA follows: TGTGCCAGTTCCGGGACGGGGGAATTCACCCTCCACTTT. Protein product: CASSGTGEFTLHF.

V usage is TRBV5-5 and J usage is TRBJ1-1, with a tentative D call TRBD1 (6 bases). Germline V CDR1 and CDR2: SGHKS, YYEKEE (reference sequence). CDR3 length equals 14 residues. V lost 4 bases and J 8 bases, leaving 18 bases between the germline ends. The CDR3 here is CASSGKGGGLEAFF. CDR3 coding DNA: TGTGCCAGCAGCGGAAAGGGAGGGGGACTGGAAGCTTTCTTT.

The CDR3 is CSVDRGTYGYTF. Here the CDR3 DNA reads TGCAGCGTGGACAGGGGGACCTATGGCTACACCTTC. The chain employs TRBV29-1 and TRBJ1-2, with TRBD1 matching over 10 bases. V gave up 6 bases and J gave up 4 bases; unmatched junction bases: 2. This CDR3 contains 12 residues. CDR1 and CDR2 (germline): SQVTM, ANQGSEA.

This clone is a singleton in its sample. The CDR3 nucleotides read TGTGCCAGCAGCGTGGGGGGGTGGGACAATGAAAAACTGTTTTTT. This sequence encodes CASSVGGWDNEKLFF. This chain uses TRBV9 with TRBJ1-4, with a tentative D call TRBD1 (5 bases). Trimming took 2 bases from V and 5 from J, leaving 13 bases between them. CDR1 is SGDLS, CDR2 YYNGEE, per germline. This CDR3 has 15 residues.

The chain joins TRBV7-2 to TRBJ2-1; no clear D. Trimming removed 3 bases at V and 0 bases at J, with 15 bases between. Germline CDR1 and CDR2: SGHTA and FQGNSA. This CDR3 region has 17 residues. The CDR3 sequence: CASSLVVAVYSYNEQFF. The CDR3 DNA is TGTGCCAGCAGCTTGGTCGTCGCGGTCTACTCCTACAATGAGCAGTTCTTC.

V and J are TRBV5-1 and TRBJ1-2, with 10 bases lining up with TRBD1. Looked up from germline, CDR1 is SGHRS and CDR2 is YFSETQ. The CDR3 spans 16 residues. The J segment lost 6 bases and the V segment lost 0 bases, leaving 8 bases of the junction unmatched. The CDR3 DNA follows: TGCGCCAGCAGCTTGGGGTATGGGACAGGGGACAATGGCTACACCTTC. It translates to CASSLGYGTGDNGYTF.

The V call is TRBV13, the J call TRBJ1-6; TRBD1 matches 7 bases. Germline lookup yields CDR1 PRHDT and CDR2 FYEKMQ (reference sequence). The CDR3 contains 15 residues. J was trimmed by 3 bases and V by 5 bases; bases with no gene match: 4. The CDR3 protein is CASSTNRGYNSPLHF. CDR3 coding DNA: TGTGCCAGCAGCACAAACAGGGGCTATAATTCACCCCTCCACTTT.

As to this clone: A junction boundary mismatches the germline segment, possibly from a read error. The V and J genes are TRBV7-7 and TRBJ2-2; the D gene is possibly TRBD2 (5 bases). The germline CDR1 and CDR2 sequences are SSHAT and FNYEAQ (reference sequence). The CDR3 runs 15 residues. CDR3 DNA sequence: TGTGCTAGCAGCTCAAGCGGCTTCAACACCGGGGAGCTGTTTTTT. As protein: CASSSSGFNTGELFF.

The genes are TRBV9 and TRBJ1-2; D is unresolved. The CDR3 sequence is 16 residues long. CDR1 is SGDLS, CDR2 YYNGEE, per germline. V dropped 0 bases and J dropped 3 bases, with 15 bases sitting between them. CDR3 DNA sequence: TGTGCCAGCAGCGTAGTAGAAGATTACGTATACTATGGCTACACCTTC. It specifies CASSVVEDYVYYGYTF.

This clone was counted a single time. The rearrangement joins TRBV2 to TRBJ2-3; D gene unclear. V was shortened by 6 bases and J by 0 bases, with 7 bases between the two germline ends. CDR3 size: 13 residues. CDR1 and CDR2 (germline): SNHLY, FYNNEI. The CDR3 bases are TGTGCCAGCAGAGCCGGGAGCACAGATACGCAGTATTTT. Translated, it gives CASRAGSTDTQYF.

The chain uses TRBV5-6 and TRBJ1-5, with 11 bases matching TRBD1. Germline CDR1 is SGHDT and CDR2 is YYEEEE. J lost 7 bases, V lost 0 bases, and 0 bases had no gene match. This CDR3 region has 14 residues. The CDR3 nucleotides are TGTGCCAGCAGCTTGGGGACAGGGGGCCAGCCCCAGCATTTT. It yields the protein CASSLGTGGQPQHF.

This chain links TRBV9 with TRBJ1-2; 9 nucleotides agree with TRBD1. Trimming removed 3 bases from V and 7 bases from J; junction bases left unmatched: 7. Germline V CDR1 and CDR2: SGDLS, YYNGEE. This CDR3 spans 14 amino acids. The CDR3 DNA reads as TGTGCCAGCAGCGAAAACCGGGACAGGGCTGGCTACACCTTC. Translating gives CASSENRDRAGYTF. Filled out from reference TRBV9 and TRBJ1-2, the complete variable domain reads DSGVTQTPKHLITATGQRVTLRCSPRSGDLSVYWYQQSLDQGLQFLIQYYNGEERAKGNILERFSAQQFPDLHSELNLSSLELGDSALYFCASSENRDRAGYTFGSGTRLTVV.

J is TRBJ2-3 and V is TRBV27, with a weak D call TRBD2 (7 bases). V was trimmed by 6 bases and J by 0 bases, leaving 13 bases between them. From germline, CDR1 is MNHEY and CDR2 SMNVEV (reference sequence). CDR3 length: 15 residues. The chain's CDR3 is CASSSRGASTDTQYF. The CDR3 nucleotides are TGTGCCAGCAGCTCCCGGGGGGCTAGCACAGATACGCAGTATTTT.

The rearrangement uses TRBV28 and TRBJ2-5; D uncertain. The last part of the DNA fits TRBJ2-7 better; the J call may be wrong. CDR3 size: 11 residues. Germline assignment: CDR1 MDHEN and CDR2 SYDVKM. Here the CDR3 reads CASSRDYEQYF. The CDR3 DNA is TGTGCCAGCAGCCGCGACTACGAGCAGTACTTC.